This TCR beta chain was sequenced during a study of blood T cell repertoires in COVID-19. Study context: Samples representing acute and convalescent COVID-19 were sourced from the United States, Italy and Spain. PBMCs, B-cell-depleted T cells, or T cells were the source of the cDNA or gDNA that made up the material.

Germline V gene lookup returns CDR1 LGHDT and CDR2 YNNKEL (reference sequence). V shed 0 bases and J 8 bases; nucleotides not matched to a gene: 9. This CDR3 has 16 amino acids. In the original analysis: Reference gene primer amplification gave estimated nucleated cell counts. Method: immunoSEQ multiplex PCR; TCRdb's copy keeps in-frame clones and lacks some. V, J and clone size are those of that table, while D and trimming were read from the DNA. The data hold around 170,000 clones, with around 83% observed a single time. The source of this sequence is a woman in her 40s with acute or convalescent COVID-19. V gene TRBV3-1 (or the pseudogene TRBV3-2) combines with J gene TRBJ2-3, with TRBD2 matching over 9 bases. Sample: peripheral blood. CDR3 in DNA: TGTGCCAGCAGCCAAGATAACTCTGGCGGGAGGGGTACGCAGTATTTT. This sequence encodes CASSQDNSGGRGTQYF.